The rows below give T cell receptor beta chains drawn from one sample of a study of control samples from healthy donors and cancer patients. The method was immunoSEQ multiplex PCR; TCRdb's version includes in-frame clones alone and lacks a portion of them. The sample includes over 150,000 clones, roughly 94% of them seen just once. Material: PBMCs. The receptors derive from a man in his 60s with colorectal cancer. The CDR3 runs from the conserved cysteine through the conserved F or W. D genes are given only for firm matches. Expanded clones are given a class, and other clones once, few, many or no size at all.

CDR3 length,D gene,J gene,clone size,V gene,CDR3 DNA,CDR3 protein
15,TRBD1,TRBJ1-2,-,TRBV10-3,TGTGCCATCAGTGACGGGGACAGGGGGACGTCCGGCTACACCTTC,CAISDGDRGTSGYTF
15,-,TRBJ2-2,-,TRBV15,TGTGCCACCAGCAGGACAATTGCGAACACCGGGGAGCTGTTTTTT,CATSRTIANTGELFF
15,TRBD1,TRBJ1-4,-,TRBV7-9,TGTGCCAGCAGCCCGTGGGGACAGGGGTTAGAAAAACTGTTTTTT,CASSPWGQGLEKLFF
13,-,TRBJ2-2,-,TRBV9,TGTGCCAGCAGCGTAGACGGGACCGGGGAGCTGTTTTTT,CASSVDGTGELFF
13,-,TRBJ1-3,-,TRBV5-6,TGTGCCAGCAGCTTTTCGGGGAGTAGCACCATATATTTT,CASSFSGSSTIYF
14,-,TRBJ2-7,-,TRBV6-1,TGTGCCAGCAGTGAAGCGCTTAGGCAGAACGAGCAGTACTTC,CASSEALRQNEQYF
16,-,TRBJ2-3,-,TRBV9,TGTGCCAGCAGCGTAGCTGGGGGAGTCAGCGCAGATACGCAGTATTTT,CASSVAGGVSADTQYF
13,TRBD1,TRBJ2-3,-,TRBV11-3,TGTGCCAGCGCCTGGACAGGGATGGATACGCAGTATTTT,CASAWTGMDTQYF
12,-,TRBJ2-3,-,TRBV5-4,TGTGCCAGCAGCTTGGACACAGATACGCAGTATTTT,CASSLDTDTQYF
18,TRBD2,TRBJ2-7,once,TRBV3-1/TRBV3-2,TGTGCCAGCAGCCAATCACCTGGACTAGCGGGGGGAAGGTACGAGCAGTACTTC,CASSQSPGLAGGRYEQYF
14,-,TRBJ1-1,-,TRBV6-2/TRBV6-3,TGTGCCAGCAGTTACCGCGGATTGAACACTGAAGCTTTCTTT,CASSYRGLNTEAFF
15,-,TRBJ1-5,-,TRBV18,TGTGCCAGCTCACCACCTGGGGGAGGGAGTCAGCCCCAGCATTTT,CASSPPGGGSQPQHF
14,-,TRBJ1-1,-,TRBV11-2,TGTGCCAGCAGCTCCCGAGTAGAGAACACTGAAGCTTTCTTT,CASSSRVENTEAFF
11,-,TRBJ2-3,-,TRBV24-1,TGTGCCACCAGTGATTTGGATACGCAGTATTTT,CATSDLDTQYF
14,TRBD1,TRBJ2-7,-,TRBV2,TGTGCCAGCAGTTTGGGACAGGGGGTCTACGAGCAGTACTTC,CASSLGQGVYEQYF
14,TRBD2,TRBJ2-2,-,TRBV19,TGTGCCAGTAGTAGCTCGGGGGGGACCGGGGAGCTGTTTTTT,CASSSSGGTGELFF
15,TRBD1,TRBJ1-1,-,TRBV28,TGTGCCAGCAACGTCCCAGGGGGCCTTAACACTGAAGCTTTCTTT,CASNVPGGLNTEAFF
13,-,TRBJ1-6,-,TRBV2,TGTGCCAGTGAAGGGGGATTTCAATCACCCCTCCACTTT,CASEGGFQSPLHF
15,-,TRBJ1-5,-,TRBV6-1,TGTGCCAGCAGTGAACAGGGTCATAGCAATCAGCCCCAGCATTTT,CASSEQGHSNQPQHF
14,-,TRBJ2-2,-,TRBV11-2,TGTGCCAGCAGCTTAACTAGCTTCGGCGGGGAGCTGTTTTTT,CASSLTSFGGELFF
18,-,TRBJ1-3,-,TRBV21-1,TGTGCCAGCGGAGAGGGGAAGGTTTCGCACGAGGGCCGAGTCTCCATATATTTT,CASGEGKVSHEGRVSIYF
14,-,TRBJ2-7,-,TRBV25-1,TGTGCCAGCAGTGAATCGTGGACTTCGTACGAGCAGTACTTC,CASSESWTSYEQYF
16,-,TRBJ2-7,-,TRBV4-1,TGCGCCAGCAGCCAGCTACCGACAGACAGCTCCTACGAGCAGTACTTC,CASSQLPTDSSYEQYF
13,TRBD1,TRBJ1-1,-,TRBV19,TGTGCCAGTAGGACAGGGGGGAACACTGAAGCTTTCTTT,CASRTGGNTEAFF
15,TRBD2,TRBJ2-7,-,TRBV10-3,TGTGCCATCAGTGAGTCGAGCGGGAAACCCTACGAGCAGTACTTC,CAISESSGKPYEQYF
16,-,TRBJ2-7,-,TRBV9,TGTGCCAGCAGCGTAGAGCTCCAGGAATCCCCTAATAAGCAGTACTTC,CASSVELQESPNKQYF
15,TRBD1,TRBJ1-1,-,TRBV15,TGTGCCACCAGCAGAGATGACAGGGGAGGCACTGAAGCTTTCTTT,CATSRDDRGGTEAFF
16,-,TRBJ1-1,-,TRBV28,TGTGCCAGCAGTTTATACGGGTTGCACATGAACACTGAAGCTTTCTTT,CASSLYGLHMNTEAFF
17,-,TRBJ2-1,few,TRBV4-3,TGCGCCAGCAGCCAAGTTTACTCCTCCCTCCCCTACAATGAGCAGTTCTTC,CASSQVYSSLPYNEQFF
14,-,TRBJ2-1,-,TRBV7-9,TGTGCCAGCAGCTTAGCGGGGGGGCCAAATGAGCAGTTCTTC,CASSLAGGPNEQFF
13,-,TRBJ1-1,-,TRBV12-3/TRBV12-4,TGTGCCAGCAGACCCACACAGAACACTGAAGCTTTCTTT,CASRPTQNTEAFF
17,TRBD1,TRBJ1-5,-,TRBV19,TGTGCCAGTAGTATCGGGACAGGGGAGGTTGGCAATCAGCCCCAGCATTTT,CASSIGTGEVGNQPQHF
15,TRBD2,TRBJ2-1,-,TRBV4-1,TGCGCCAGCAGCAGTCTAGCGGGGTTCGACAATGAGCAGTTCTTC,CASSSLAGFDNEQFF
14,TRBD1,TRBJ1-1,-,TRBV10-3,TGTGCCATCGCAGAACAGGGGGACGGCACTGAAGCTTTCTTT,CAIAEQGDGTEAFF
14,-,TRBJ2-3,-,TRBV19,TGTGCCAGTACCTCAGACAGCTATGCAAACACGCAGTATTTT,CASTSDSYANTQYF